Given below is one TCR beta chain in context. Trimming took 2 bases from V and 7 from J; bases not matched to a gene: 13. This CDR3 has 15 amino acids. Germline CDR1 and CDR2: GTSNPN and SVGIG (reference sequence). This entry comes from a study of blood T cell repertoires in COVID-19. Source study methods: The assay estimated nucleated cells by amplifying reference gene primers. Libraries were prepared by immunoSEQ multiplex PCR; TCRdb keeps only in-frame clonotypes and omits some of them. V, J and clone size were drawn from that table, and D and trimming were deduced from the DNA. Here the sample spans some 460,000 clones, 75% to 90% being singletons.

The chain uses TRBV30 and TRBJ2-7; 8 bases are shared with TRBD2. Source material: PBMCs or T cells enriched from blood (not recorded which). This receptor was obtained from a young woman who had recovered from COVID-19. The chain's CDR3 is CAWSSGGVSSREQYF. The CDR3 nucleotides read TGTGCCTGGAGTTCCGGGGGGGTCTCCTCTCGTGAGCAGTACTTC. The full variable domain, completed using reference TRBV30 and TRBJ2-7, is SQTIHQWPATLVQPVGSPLSLECTVEGTSNPNLYWYRQAAGRGLQLLFYSVGIGQISSEVPQNLSASRPQDRQFILSSKKLLLSDSGFYLCAWSSGGVSSREQYFGPGTRLTVT.